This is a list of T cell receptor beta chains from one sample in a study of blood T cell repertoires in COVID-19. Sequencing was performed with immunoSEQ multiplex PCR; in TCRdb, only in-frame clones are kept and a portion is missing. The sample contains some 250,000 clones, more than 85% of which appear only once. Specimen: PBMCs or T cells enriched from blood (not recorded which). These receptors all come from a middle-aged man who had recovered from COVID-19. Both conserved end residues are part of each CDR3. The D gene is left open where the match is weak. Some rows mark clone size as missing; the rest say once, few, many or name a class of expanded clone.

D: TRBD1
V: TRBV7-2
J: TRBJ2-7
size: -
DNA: TGTGCCAGTCAGGGGGACCCCACCTACGAGCAGTACTTC
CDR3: CASQGDPTYEQYF

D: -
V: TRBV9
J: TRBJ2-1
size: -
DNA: TGTGCCAGCAGCGCTCGGGTGGGTGAGCAGTTCTTC
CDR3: CASSARVGEQFF

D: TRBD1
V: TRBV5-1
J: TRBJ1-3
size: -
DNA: TGCGCCAGCAGCAGCGGACAGGGGTACTCTGGAAACACCATATATTTT
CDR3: CASSSGQGYSGNTIYF

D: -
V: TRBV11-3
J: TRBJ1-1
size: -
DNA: TGTGCCAGCAGCTCGATCACCCCTGGCGGGGTCTTTTTTGGCGCTGAAGCTTTCTTT
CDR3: CASSSITPGGVFFGAEAFF

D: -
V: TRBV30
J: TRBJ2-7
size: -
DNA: TGTGCCTGGAGTGCTAACTACGAGCAGTACTTC
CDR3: CAWSANYEQYF

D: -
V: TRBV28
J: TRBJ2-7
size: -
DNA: TGTGCCAGCAGTTTTTGGCAGGTCGGGGGCGAGCAGTACTTC
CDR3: CASSFWQVGGEQYF

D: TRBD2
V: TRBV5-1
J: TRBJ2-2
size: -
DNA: TGCGCCAGCAGCGAAACTAGCGGGGGGACGTCAGGGGAGCTGTTTTTT
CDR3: CASSETSGGTSGELFF

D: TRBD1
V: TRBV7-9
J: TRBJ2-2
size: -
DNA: TGTGCCAGCAGCGGCAGGGGGCTAGGGACCGGGGAGCTGTTTTTT
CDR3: CASSGRGLGTGELFF

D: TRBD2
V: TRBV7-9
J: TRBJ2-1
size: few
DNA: TGTGCCAGCAGCTCAGAACTAGCGGGAAGGGGGTACAATGAGCAGTTCTTC
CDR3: CASSSELAGRGYNEQFF

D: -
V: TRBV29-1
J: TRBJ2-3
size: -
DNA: TGCAGCGTCGTACAGGGATTTCTTCCCACAGATACGCAGTATTTT
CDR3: CSVVQGFLPTDTQYF

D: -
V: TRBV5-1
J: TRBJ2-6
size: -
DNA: TGCGCCAGCAGCTTGGAGCCGTCTGGGGCCAACGTCCTGACTTTC
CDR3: CASSLEPSGANVLTF

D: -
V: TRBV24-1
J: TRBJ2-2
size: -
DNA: TGTGCCACCAGTGATTTTTACTCAATTCGTACCGGGGAGCTGTTTTTT
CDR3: CATSDFYSIRTGELFF

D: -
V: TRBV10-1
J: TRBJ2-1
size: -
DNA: TGCGCCAGCAGTGGCTCAGGGGTATCCTACAATGAGCAGTTCTTC
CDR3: CASSGSGVSYNEQFF

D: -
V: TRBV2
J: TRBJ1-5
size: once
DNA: TGTGCCAGCAGGACACACGAGGGTGGCAATCAGCCCCAGCATTTT
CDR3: CASRTHEGGNQPQHF

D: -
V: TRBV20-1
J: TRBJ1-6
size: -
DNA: TGCAGTGCTAGTTCGGGGGGGTGGAATTCACCCCTCCACTTT
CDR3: CSASSGGWNSPLHF

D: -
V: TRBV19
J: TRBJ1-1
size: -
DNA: TGTGCCAGTAGTATCGACGGACTGAACTTGAACACTGAAGCTTTCTTT
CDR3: CASSIDGLNLNTEAFF

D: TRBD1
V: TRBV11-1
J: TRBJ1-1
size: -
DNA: TGTGCCAGCAGCTTACGGACAGGGTCGTACACTGAAGCTTTCTTT
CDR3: CASSLRTGSYTEAFF

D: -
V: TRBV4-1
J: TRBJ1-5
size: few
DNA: TGCGCCAGCAGCCAGGGACTCACCTGGGGCAATCAGCCCCAGCATTTT
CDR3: CASSQGLTWGNQPQHF

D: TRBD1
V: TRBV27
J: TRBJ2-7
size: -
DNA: TGTGCCAGCAGTTTATACAGGGGCAACGAGCAGTACTTC
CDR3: CASSLYRGNEQYF

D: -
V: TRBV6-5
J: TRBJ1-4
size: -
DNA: TGTGCCAGCAGATGGACACTTGCAACTAATGAAAAACTGTTTTTT
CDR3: CASRWTLATNEKLFF

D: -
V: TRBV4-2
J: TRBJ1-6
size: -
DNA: TGTGCCAGCAGCCAACGACAGGTTGTAAATAATTCACCCCTCCACTTT
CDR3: CASSQRQVVNNSPLHF

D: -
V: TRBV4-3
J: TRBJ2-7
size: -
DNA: TGCGCCAGCAGCCAACATTCAGGGTTGGGCGTCCGGCAGTACTTC
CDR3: CASSQHSGLGVRQYF

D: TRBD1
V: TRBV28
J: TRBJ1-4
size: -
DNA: TGTGCCAGCACAGGGGGCTATGAAAAACTGTTTTTT
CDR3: CASTGGYEKLFF

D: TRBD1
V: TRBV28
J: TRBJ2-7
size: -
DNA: TGTGCCAGCAGTCCCGGTCCGGGACAGGGGATGACCTACGAGCAGTACTTC
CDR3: CASSPGPGQGMTYEQYF